Listed below are T cell receptor beta chains from one sample, sequenced in a study of cytotoxic CD8 clonotypes in ibrutinib-treated CLL. Libraries were prepared by immunoSEQ multiplex PCR; TCRdb keeps only in-frame clonotypes and omits some of them. Among roughly 250,000 clones listed, roughly 74% were seen once. Sequenced material: PBMCs, taken after 24 months of ibrutinib treatment. These receptor sequences come from a human donor with chronic lymphocytic leukemia. CDR3s include the opening cysteine and the closing phenylalanine or tryptophan. Each record gives: D gene, clone size, V gene, J gene, CDR3 protein, CDR3 DNA. D genes are given only for firm matches. The listing skips clone size in some rows; elsewhere it reads once, few, many or a size class.

TRBD2,NA,TRBV27,TRBJ2-7,CASTLTSGSYEQYF,TGTGCCAGCACCCTGACTAGCGGGTCATACGAGCAGTACTTC
NA,few,TRBV27,TRBJ2-7,CASSTEGGREQYF,TGTGCCAGCAGTACTGAGGGAGGTCGGGAGCAGTACTTC
NA,NA,TRBV5-1,TRBJ2-2,CASSSGLVNGELFF,TGCGCCAGCAGCTCCGGCTTGGTGAACGGGGAGCTGTTTTTT
NA,NA,TRBV19,TRBJ2-6,CGSRGANVLTF,TGTGGTTCCCGCGGGGCCAACGTCCTGACTTTC
TRBD2,NA,TRBV28,TRBJ2-1,CASTPGLAGDNEQFF,TGTGCCAGCACCCCGGGGCTAGCGGGGGACAATGAGCAGTTCTTC
NA,few,TRBV30,TRBJ1-5,CAWSVRDNQPQHF,TGTGCCTGGAGTGTAAGGGACAATCAGCCCCAGCATTTT
NA,NA,TRBV7-8,TRBJ2-5,CASSTGPVAETQYF,TGTGCCAGCAGCACCGGGCCAGTGGCAGAGACCCAGTACTTC
NA,NA,TRBV6-5,TRBJ1-5,CATAGGRGNQPQHF,TGTGCCACCGCGGGGGGGCGGGGCAATCAGCCCCAGCATTTT
NA,NA,TRBV6-6,TRBJ2-3,CASTGAGTDTQYF,TGTGCCAGCACAGGGGCCGGCACAGATACGCAGTATTTT
TRBD1,NA,TRBV5-1,TRBJ2-7,CASSSGTGSYEQYF,TGCGCCAGCAGCTCGGGGACAGGATCCTACGAGCAGTACTTC
NA,NA,TRBV9,TRBJ2-1,CASSVDRGNEQFF,TGTGCCAGCAGCGTAGATAGGGGCAATGAGCAGTTCTTC
TRBD1,once,TRBV4-3,TRBJ1-4,CASSQGTGGWTNEKLFF,TGCGCCAGCAGCCAGGGGACAGGGGGCTGGACTAATGAAAAACTGTTTTTT
TRBD1,NA,TRBV28,TRBJ2-6,CASSTGQVLDTGANVLTF,TGTGCCAGCAGTACTGGACAGGTTCTCGACACTGGGGCCAACGTCCTGACTTTC
NA,NA,TRBV11-1,TRBJ1-1,CASSFSAEAFF,TGTGCCAGCAGCTTTAGTGCTGAAGCTTTCTTT
TRBD2,NA,TRBV9,TRBJ2-7,CASSFGGSSSYEQYF,TGTGCCAGCAGCTTCGGGGGGTCGAGCTCCTACGAGCAGTACTTC
TRBD1,once,TRBV11-2,TRBJ1-5,CASSLEGTGYQPQHF,TGTGCCAGCAGCTTAGAGGGGACAGGGTATCAGCCCCAGCATTTT
NA,once,TRBV5-1,TRBJ2-1,CASSLGDEYNEQFF,TGCGCCAGCAGCTTGGGAGACGAATACAATGAGCAGTTCTTC
NA,NA,TRBV7-2,TRBJ1-5,CASDPGEPNQPQHF,TGTGCCAGCGACCCCGGGGAGCCTAATCAGCCCCAGCATTTT
TRBD2,NA,TRBV7-2,TRBJ2-2,CASSSSGSLTGELFF,TGTGCCAGCAGTTCTAGCGGGAGTTTAACCGGGGAGCTGTTTTTT
NA,few,TRBV9,TRBJ2-1,CASSVWDSVDEQFF,TGTGCCAGCAGCGTATGGGACTCAGTCGATGAGCAGTTCTTC
NA,NA,TRBV11-2,TRBJ2-1,CASSQLNEQFF,TGTGCCAGCAGCCAGCTCAATGAGCAGTTCTTC
NA,NA,TRBV6-6,TRBJ1-5,CASSHNQPQHF,TGTGCCAGCAGCCATAATCAGCCCCAGCATTTT
TRBD1,NA,TRBV29-1,TRBJ1-5,CSVRTGGFQPQHF,TGCAGCGTTAGGACAGGGGGCTTCCAGCCCCAGCATTTT
NA,once,TRBV28,TRBJ1-2,CASSPLTGHYGYTF,TGTGCCAGCAGTCCCCTTACAGGGCACTATGGCTACACCTTC
TRBD2,NA,TRBV30,TRBJ2-3,CAWSEGTSSTDTQYF,TGTGCCTGGAGTGAGGGGACTAGTAGCACAGATACGCAGTATTTT
NA,NA,TRBV28,TRBJ2-3,CASGGGQDTQYF,TGTGCCAGCGGGGGGGGCCAGGATACGCAGTATTTT
NA,NA,TRBV29-1,TRBJ2-7,CSARTASYEQYF,TGCAGCGCAAGGACAGCTTCCTACGAGCAGTACTTC
NA,NA,TRBV1,TRBJ2-1,CTSSRGLAAQFF,TGCACCAGCAGCCGCGGACTAGCGGCTCAGTTCTTC
NA,NA,TRBV9,TRBJ2-3,CASSVEGGADTQYF,TGTGCCAGCAGCGTAGAAGGAGGGGCAGATACGCAGTATTTT
TRBD2,NA,TRBV7-8,TRBJ2-7,CATPGLAGEGLEQYF,TGTGCCACTCCGGGACTAGCGGGAGAAGGACTCGAGCAGTACTTC
TRBD2,once,TRBV7-3,TRBJ2-7,CASSLTRLAGASEQYF,TGTGCCAGCAGCCTAACCCGGCTAGCGGGAGCTTCCGAGCAGTACTTC
TRBD1,once,TRBV11-2,TRBJ1-1,CASSLNQGAVSEAFF,TGTGCCAGCAGCCTGAACCAGGGGGCTGTCTCTGAAGCTTTCTTT
NA,NA,TRBV28,TRBJ1-4,CASNPVGKGGEKLFF,TGTGCCAGCAACCCGGTGGGCAAGGGAGGAGAAAAACTGTTTTTT
TRBD2,NA,TRBV5-1,TRBJ2-1,CASRTVTSSNEQFF,TGCGCCAGCAGAACCGTGACTAGCAGCAATGAGCAGTTCTTC
NA,NA,TRBV6-5,TRBJ2-1,CASRLLQGAYNEQFF,TGTGCCAGCAGACTACTCCAGGGAGCTTACAATGAGCAGTTCTTC
NA,many,TRBV5-5,TRBJ2-2,CASSQGRRPLNTGELFF,TGTGCCAGCAGCCAGGGGAGAAGGCCGCTTAACACCGGGGAGCTGTTTTTT
NA,NA,TRBV2,TRBJ2-3,CASSQLEVTDTQYF,TGTGCCAGCAGTCAGTTGGAGGTGACAGATACGCAGTATTTT
TRBD2,NA,TRBV28,TRBJ2-5,CASSSPGGVRGQTQYF,TGTGCCAGCAGTTCGCCGGGGGGGGTCCGTGGCCAGACCCAGTACTTC
TRBD2,NA,TRBV7-8,TRBJ2-1,CASSSGLAGALLFF,TGTGCCAGCAGCTCGGGACTAGCGGGAGCACTTCTGTTCTTC
NA,NA,TRBV28,TRBJ2-3,CASRGMDLAVDTQYF,TGTGCCAGCAGAGGCATGGACCTGGCGGTGGATACGCAGTATTTT